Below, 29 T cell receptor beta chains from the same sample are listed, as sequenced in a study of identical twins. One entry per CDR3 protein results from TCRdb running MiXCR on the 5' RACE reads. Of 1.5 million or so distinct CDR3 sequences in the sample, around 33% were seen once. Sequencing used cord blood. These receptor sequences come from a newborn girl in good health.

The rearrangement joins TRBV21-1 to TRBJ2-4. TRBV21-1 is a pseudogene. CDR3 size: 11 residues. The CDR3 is CASSKVEILYF. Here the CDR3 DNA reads TGTGCCAGCAGCAAAGTGGAGATTCTGTACTTC.

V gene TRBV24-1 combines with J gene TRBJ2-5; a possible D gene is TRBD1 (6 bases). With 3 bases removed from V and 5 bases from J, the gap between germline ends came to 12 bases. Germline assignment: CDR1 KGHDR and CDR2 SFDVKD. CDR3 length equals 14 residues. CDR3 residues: CATSDPDRPETQYF. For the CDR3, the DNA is TGTGCCACCAGTGATCCTGACAGGCCGGAGACCCAGTACTTC.

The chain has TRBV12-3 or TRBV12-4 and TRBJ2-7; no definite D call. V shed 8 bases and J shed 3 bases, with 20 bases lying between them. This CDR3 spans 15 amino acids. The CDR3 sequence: CASSIPGVNGYEQYF. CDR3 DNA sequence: TGTGCCAGCTCTATACCCGGAGTTAACGGCTACGAGCAGTACTTC.

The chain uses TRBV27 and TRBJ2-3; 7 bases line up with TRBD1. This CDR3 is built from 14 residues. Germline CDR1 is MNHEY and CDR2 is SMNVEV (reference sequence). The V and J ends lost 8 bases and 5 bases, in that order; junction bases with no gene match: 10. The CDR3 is CASRLTGVKDTQYF. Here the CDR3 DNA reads TGTGCCAGCCGACTTACAGGGGTAAAAGATACGCAGTATTTT.

The CDR3 loop reads CASSLSYSSYNSPLHF. CDR3 coding DNA: TGTGCCAGCAGTTTATCGTATAGCTCCTATAATTCACCCCTCCACTTT. The chain carries TRBV28 and TRBJ1-6, with D hard to call. V was pared by 1 base and J by 0 bases, with 7 bases between. Germline loops: CDR1 MDHEN, CDR2 SYDVKM. The CDR3 is 16 amino acids. Full variable domain (rest looked up from reference TRBV28 and TRBJ1-6): DVKVTQSSRYLVKRTGEKVFLECVQDMDHENMFWYRQDPGLGLRLIYFSYDVKMKEKGDIPEGYSVSREKKERFSLILESASTNQTSMYLCASSLSYSSYNSPLHFGNGTRLTVT.

The CDR3 here is CAISPGTSGAETQYF. The DNA of the CDR3 is TGTGCCATCAGCCCCGGGACTAGCGGGGCAGAGACCCAGTACTTC. The gene calls are TRBV10-3 and TRBJ2-5; TRBD2 agrees at 13 bases. This CDR3 spans 15 amino acids. J lost 4 bases, V lost 6 bases, and 5 bases had no gene match. CDR1 and CDR2 from the germline V gene are ENHRY and SYGVKD.

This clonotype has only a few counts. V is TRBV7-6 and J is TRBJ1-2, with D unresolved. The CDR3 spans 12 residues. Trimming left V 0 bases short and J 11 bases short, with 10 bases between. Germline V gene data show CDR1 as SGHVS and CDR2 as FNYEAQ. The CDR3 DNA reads TGTGCCAGCAGCTTAGCCCTATTGCAGTACACCTTC. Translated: CASSLALLQYTF.

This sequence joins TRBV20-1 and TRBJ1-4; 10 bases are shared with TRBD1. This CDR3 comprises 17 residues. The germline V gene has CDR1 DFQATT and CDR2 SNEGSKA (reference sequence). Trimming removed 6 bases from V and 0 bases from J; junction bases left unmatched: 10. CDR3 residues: CSAPTYGQGATNEKLFF. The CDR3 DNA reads TGCAGTGCCCCTACCTACGGACAGGGGGCAACTAATGAAAAACTGTTTTTT.

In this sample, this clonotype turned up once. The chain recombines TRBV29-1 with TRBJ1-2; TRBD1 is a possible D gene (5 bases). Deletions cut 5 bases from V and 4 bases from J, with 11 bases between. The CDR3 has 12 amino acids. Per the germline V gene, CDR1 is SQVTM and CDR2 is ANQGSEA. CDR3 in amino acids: CSVLGHSYGYTF. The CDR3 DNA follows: TGCAGCGTTCTTGGACATAGCTATGGCTACACCTTC.

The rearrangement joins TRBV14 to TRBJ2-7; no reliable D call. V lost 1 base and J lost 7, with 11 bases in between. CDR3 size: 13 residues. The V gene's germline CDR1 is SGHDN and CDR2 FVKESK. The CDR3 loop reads CASSQGPGREQYF. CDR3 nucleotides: TGTGCCAGCAGCCAAGGCCCTGGGCGTGAGCAGTACTTC.

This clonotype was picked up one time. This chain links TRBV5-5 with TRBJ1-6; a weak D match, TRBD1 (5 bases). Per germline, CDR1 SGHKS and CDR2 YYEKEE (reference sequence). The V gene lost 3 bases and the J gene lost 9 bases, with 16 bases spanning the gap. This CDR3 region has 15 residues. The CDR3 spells CASSSGARLGSPLHF. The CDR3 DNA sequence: TGTGCCAGCAGCTCCGGGGCGCGTCTGGGTTCACCCCTCCACTTT.

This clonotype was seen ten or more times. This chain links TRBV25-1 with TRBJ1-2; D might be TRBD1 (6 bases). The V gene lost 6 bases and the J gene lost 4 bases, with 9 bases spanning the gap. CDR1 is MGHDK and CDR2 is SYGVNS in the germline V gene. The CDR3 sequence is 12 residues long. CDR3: CASSETGYGYTF. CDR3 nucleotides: TGTGCCAGCAGCGAGACAGGCTATGGCTACACCTTC.

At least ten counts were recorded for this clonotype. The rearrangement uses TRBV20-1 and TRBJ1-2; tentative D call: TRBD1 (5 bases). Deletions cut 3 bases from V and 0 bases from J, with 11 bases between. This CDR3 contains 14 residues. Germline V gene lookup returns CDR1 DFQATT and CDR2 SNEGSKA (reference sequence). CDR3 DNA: TGCAGTGCTAGTCCGGACATGTCTAACTATGGCTACACCTTC. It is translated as CSASPDMSNYGYTF.

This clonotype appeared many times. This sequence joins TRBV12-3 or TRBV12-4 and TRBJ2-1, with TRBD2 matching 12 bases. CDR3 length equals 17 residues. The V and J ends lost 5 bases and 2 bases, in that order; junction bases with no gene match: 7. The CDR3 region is CASSPLRTSGTYNEQFF. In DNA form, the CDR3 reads TGTGCCAGCAGTCCCCTAAGGACTAGCGGGACCTACAATGAGCAGTTCTTC.

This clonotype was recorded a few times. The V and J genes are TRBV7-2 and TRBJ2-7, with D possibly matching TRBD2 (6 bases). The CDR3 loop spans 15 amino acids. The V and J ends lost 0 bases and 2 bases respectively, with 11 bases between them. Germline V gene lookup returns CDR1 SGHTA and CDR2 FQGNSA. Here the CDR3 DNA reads TGTGCCAGCAGCTTAGCGCTAGCGCTAACCTACGAGCAGTACTTC. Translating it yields CASSLALALTYEQYF.

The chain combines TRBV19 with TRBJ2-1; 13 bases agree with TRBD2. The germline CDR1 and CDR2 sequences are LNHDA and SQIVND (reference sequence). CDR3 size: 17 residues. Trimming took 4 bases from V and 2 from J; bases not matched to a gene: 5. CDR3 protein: CASSTGLAGDPYNEQFF. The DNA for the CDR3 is TGTGCCAGTAGTACCGGACTAGCGGGGGATCCCTACAATGAGCAGTTCTTC.

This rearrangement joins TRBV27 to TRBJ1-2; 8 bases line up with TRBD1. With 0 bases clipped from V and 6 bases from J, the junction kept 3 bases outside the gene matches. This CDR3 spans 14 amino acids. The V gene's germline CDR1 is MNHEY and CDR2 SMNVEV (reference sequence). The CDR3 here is CASSLSQGVDGYTF. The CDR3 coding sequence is TGTGCCAGCAGTTTATCACAGGGGGTGGATGGCTACACCTTC.

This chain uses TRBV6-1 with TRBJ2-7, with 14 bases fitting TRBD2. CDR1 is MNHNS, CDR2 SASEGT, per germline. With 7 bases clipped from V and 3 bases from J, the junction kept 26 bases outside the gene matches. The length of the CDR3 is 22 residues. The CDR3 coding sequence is TGTGCCAGCATCAGACGCGGGGTCCCCGCTTCGACTAGCGGGAGGGCCATCTACGAGCAGTACTTC. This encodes CASIRRGVPASTSGRAIYEQYF.

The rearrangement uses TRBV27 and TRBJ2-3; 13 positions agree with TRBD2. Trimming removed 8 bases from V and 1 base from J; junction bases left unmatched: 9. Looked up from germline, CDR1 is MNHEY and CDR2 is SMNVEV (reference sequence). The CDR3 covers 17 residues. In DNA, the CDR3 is TGTGCCAGCGCCGGACTAGCGGGGGTCGATGGCACAGATACGCAGTATTTT. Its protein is CASAGLAGVDGTDTQYF.

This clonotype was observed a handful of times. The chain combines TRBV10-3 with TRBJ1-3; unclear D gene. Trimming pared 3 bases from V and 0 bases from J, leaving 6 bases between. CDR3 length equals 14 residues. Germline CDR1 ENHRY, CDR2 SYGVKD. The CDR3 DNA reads TGTGCCATCAGTGACACTTCCTCTGGAAACACCATATATTTT. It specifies CAISDTSSGNTIYF.

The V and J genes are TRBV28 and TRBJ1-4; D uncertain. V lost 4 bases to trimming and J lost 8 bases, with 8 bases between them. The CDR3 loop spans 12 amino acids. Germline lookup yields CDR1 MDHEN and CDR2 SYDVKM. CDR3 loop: CASSYRREKLFF. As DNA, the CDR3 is TGTGCCAGCAGTTATAGGAGGGAAAAACTGTTTTTT.

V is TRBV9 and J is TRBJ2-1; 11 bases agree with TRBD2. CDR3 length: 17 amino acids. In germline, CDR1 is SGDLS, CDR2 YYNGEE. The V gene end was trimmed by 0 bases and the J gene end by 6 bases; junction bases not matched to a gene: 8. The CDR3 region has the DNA TGTGCCAGCAGCGTAGCTGGGACTAGCGGTCGCTTCAATGAGCAGTTCTTC. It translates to CASSVAGTSGRFNEQFF.

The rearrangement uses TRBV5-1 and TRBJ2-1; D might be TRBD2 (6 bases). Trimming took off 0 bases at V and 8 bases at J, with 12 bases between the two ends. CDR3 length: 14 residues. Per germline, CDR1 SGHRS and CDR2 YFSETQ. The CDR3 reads CASSLAGEIYEQFF. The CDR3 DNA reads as TGCGCCAGCAGCTTGGCGGGAGAGATATATGAGCAGTTCTTC.

For the CDR3, the DNA is TGCAGTGCTAGGACCTATCTAGTAGCGGGAGTCGGGACAGATACGCAGTATTTT. Its translation: CSARTYLVAGVGTDTQYF. This rearrangement joins TRBV20-1 to TRBJ2-3; 9 nucleotides align to TRBD2. J lost 3 bases, V lost 3 bases, and 16 bases had no gene match. Germline lookup yields CDR1 DFQATT and CDR2 SNEGSKA (reference sequence). The CDR3 is 18 residues long.

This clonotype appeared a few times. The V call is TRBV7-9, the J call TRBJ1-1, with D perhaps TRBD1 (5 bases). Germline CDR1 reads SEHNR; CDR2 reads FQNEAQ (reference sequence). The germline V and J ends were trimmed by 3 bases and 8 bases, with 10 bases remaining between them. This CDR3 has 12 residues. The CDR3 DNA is TGTGCCAGCAGCTTGGGGCAACTGGAAGCTTTCTTT. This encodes CASSLGQLEAFF.

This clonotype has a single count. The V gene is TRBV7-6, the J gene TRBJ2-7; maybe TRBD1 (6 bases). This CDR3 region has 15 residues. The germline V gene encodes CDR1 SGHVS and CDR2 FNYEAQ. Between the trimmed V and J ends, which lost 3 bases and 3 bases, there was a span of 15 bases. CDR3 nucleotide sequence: TGTGCCAGCAGCTTTACCAGGGGCGATTTCTACGAGCAGTACTTC. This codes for CASSFTRGDFYEQYF.

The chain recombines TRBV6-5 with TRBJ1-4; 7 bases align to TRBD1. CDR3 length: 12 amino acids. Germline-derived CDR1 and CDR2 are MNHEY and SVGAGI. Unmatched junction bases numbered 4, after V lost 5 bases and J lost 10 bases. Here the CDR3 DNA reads TGTGCCAGCAGTCCCAGGGGGGTAAAACTGTTTTTT. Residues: CASSPRGVKLFF.

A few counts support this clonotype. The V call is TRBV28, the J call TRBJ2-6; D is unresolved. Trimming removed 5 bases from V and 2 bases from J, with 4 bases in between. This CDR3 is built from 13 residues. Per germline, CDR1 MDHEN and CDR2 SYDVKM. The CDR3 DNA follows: TGTGCCAGCAGTAAGACTGGGGCCAACGTCCTGACTTTC. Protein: CASSKTGANVLTF.

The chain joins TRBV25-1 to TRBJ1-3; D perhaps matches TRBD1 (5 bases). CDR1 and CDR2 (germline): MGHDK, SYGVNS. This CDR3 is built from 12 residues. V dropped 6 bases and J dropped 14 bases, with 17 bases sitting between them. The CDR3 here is CASSDPGTGVYF. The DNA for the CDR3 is TGTGCCAGCAGCGACCCCGGGACGGGGGTATATTTT.